This T cell receptor (beta chain) was retrieved from a study of cytomegalovirus exposure and HLA in healthy donors. A remark on this clone: What it binds is unknown.

Findings of the study overall: Researchers catalogued 150 or so TCR beta chains as cytomegalovirus-associated.

The trim removed 4 bases at V and 2 bases at J, leaving 15 bases unmatched. The CDR3 has 18 amino acids. CDR1 is SGHTA, CDR2 FQGTGA, per germline. Clones were sequenced by immunoSEQ multiplex PCR, and TCRdb holds only the in-frame ones, with some missing. The sample records about 60,000 clones, roughly nine tenths being singletons. The chain is built from TRBV7-3 and TRBJ2-3; 7 bases are a match to TRBD2. This clonotype was sampled from a man between 18 and 35 years old in good health and CMV-seronegative. The sample taken for sequencing was PBMCs. DNA of the CDR3: TGTGCCAGCAGCTCCTCGGCCGGGGGACTAATGTACACAGATACGCAGTATTTT. Translated: CASSSSAGGLMYTDTQYF.